The 22 T cell receptor beta chains listed next were all sequenced from one sample in a study of blood T cell repertoires in COVID-19 (TCRdb year 2020). Library creation used the immunoSEQ multiplex PCR assay. The immuneACCESS repertoire file appears here via TCRdb, limited to in-frame rearrangements. These files lack a portion of the clones; in checked studies, under half of the deficit traces to unresolved V genes, and the cause of the others is not known. This sample has fewer than 300,000 clones in its table, and 84% of those were observed once. The ten largest clones take up about 15% of the sample. What was sequenced was peripheral blood. The receptors derive from a person aged 70 to 79 with COVID-19, enrolled during active disease.

This clone came up once. V is TRBV2 and J is TRBJ2-2; 7 bases map to TRBD2. The germline V gene has CDR1 SNHLY and CDR2 FYNNEI. The CDR3 has 16 residues. Losses at the gene ends were 1 base for V and 3 bases for J; bases not matched to a gene: 5. The CDR3 loop is CASSEDPSGYTGELFF. The CDR3 coding sequence is TGTGCCAGCAGTGAAGATCCTAGCGGCTACACCGGGGAGCTGTTTTTT.

The chain uses TRBV3-1 (or the pseudogene TRBV3-2) and TRBJ2-1; 7 nucleotides match TRBD2. Germline V gene lookup returns CDR1 LGHDT and CDR2 YNNKEL (reference sequence). The V gene end was trimmed by 0 bases and the J gene end by 6 bases; junction bases not matched to a gene: 5. This CDR3 contains 15 residues. This chain's CDR3 is CASSQDLGEGNEQFF. The DNA for the CDR3 is TGTGCCAGCAGCCAAGATTTGGGGGAGGGCAATGAGCAGTTCTTC.

DNA of the CDR3: TGTGCCAGCAGAACCCCCGATAGCGGCCTAGGCACCGGGGAGCTGTTTTTT. It codes for CASRTPDSGLGTGELFF. The rearrangement links TRBV7-9 to TRBJ2-2; tentative D call: TRBD2 (6 bases). Trimming left V 6 bases short and J 4 bases short, with 21 bases between. Germline loops: CDR1 SEHNR, CDR2 FQNEAQ (reference sequence). The CDR3 contains 17 residues.

The CDR3 region is CASSHRQGLADTEAFF. CDR3 DNA sequence: TGTGCCAGCAGCCACAGACAGGGCCTCGCGGACACTGAAGCTTTCTTT. The V gene is TRBV7-9, the J gene TRBJ1-1; TRBD1 agrees at 7 bases. The CDR3 runs to 16 residues. V lost 5 bases and J lost 3; bases outside the gene matches: 12. CDR1 SEHNR and CDR2 FQNEAQ come from the germline V gene (reference sequence).

The chain has TRBV7-9 and TRBJ1-3; unclear D gene. CDR3 length: 16 amino acids. Trimming stripped 5 bases from V and 2 bases from J, with 16 bases between. CDR1 and CDR2 from the germline V gene are SEHNR and FQNEAQ (reference sequence). CDR3 nucleotide sequence: TGTGCCAGCAGCCCGTTTTCGGTGCAAACTGGAAACACCATATATTTT. Amino acids: CASSPFSVQTGNTIYF.

The chain is built from TRBV6-2 or TRBV6-3 and TRBJ1-6, with 7 positions matching TRBD1. The germline V gene encodes CDR1 MNHEY and CDR2 SVGEGT. The CDR3 runs 14 residues. Trimming at V came to 6 bases and at J to 10 bases, leaving 9 bases not matched to a gene. CDR3 in DNA: TGTGCCAGCAGCTTCCAGGGGGTAGGATCACCCCTCCACTTT. Encoded protein: CASSFQGVGSPLHF.

V gene TRBV29-1 combines with J gene TRBJ2-3; weak D call: TRBD1 (6 bases). The CDR3 contains 14 residues. Trimming took off 7 bases at V and 0 bases at J, with 14 bases between the two ends. Germline values: CDR1 SQVTM, CDR2 ANQGSEA. DNA for the CDR3: TGCAGCGCCAAACAGGGTTTAAGCACAGATACGCAGTATTTT. The encoded protein is CSAKQGLSTDTQYF.

The rearrangement uses TRBV28 and TRBJ1-1, with no clear D. The V end lost 3 bases, the J end lost 1 base, and 6 bases lay between the germline ends. Germline CDR1 is MDHEN and CDR2 is SYDVKM. This CDR3 spans 13 amino acids. The DNA of the CDR3 is TGTGCCAGCAGTTTGAGTACGAACACTGAAGCTTTCTTT. Amino acid sequence: CASSLSTNTEAFF.

The chain joins TRBV3-1 (or the pseudogene TRBV3-2) to TRBJ2-5; the D gene is possibly TRBD1 (7 bases). V gave up 2 bases and J gave up 5 bases, with 18 bases separating them. CDR3 length: 16 residues. Germline assignment: CDR1 LGHDT and CDR2 YNNKEL (reference sequence). CDR3 nucleotides: TGTGCCAGCAGCCAAAGGAGGAGGGGGCCGTCCGAGACCCAGTACTTC. Translated: CASSQRRRGPSETQYF.

The chain recombines TRBV4-1 with TRBJ1-2; D is possibly TRBD1 (5 bases). Germline V gene sequence: CDR1 MGHRA, CDR2 YSYEKL. The CDR3 is 16 residues long. Trimming left V 3 bases short and J 0 bases short, with 14 bases between. The CDR3 region is CASSHNRRQPNYGYTF. The CDR3, as DNA: TGCGCCAGCAGCCACAACCGCCGACAGCCTAACTATGGCTACACCTTC.

V is TRBV6-5 and J is TRBJ1-5, with 9 bases matching TRBD1. This CDR3 has 14 amino acids. V was pared by 7 bases and J by 3 bases, with 4 bases of the junction left unmatched. Germline V gene lookup returns CDR1 MNHEY and CDR2 SVGAGI. CDR3 loop: CASNRDRANQPQHF. The CDR3 nucleotides are TGTGCCAGCAACAGGGACAGGGCCAATCAGCCCCAGCATTTT.

Of note for this clone: One end of the junction fails to match germline, which may point to a read error. J is TRBJ1-2 and V is TRBV28; TRBD1 matches at 9 bases. This CDR3 spans 16 amino acids. CDR1 is MDHEN, CDR2 SYDVKM, per germline. As DNA, the CDR3 is TGTGCCAGCAGTGGCGGACAGGGGCCTTACATCTATGGTTACACCTTC. Its protein is CASSGGQGPYIYGYTF.

The J gene is TRBJ2-3, the V gene TRBV9; 16 bases are shared with TRBD2. CDR1 and CDR2 (germline): SGDLS, YYNGEE. V was pared by 3 bases and J by 2 bases, with 9 bases of the junction left unmatched. The CDR3 runs to 19 residues. CDR3 in DNA: TGTGCCAGCAGCGCCGGACCGGGACTAGCGGGGGGGAACACAGATACGCAGTATTTT. Translating gives CASSAGPGLAGGNTDTQYF.

For this clone: Different DNA sequences within this sample yield the same CDR3. This chain joins TRBV12-3 or TRBV12-4 and TRBJ2-5, with D possibly being TRBD1 (6 bases). The CDR3 spans 11 residues. Trimming took off 6 bases at V and 5 bases at J, with 7 bases between the two ends. The CDR3 loop reads CASSRGETQYF. CDR3 in DNA: TGTGCCAGCAGCAGGGGTGAGACCCAGTACTTC.

The genes are TRBV11-2 and TRBJ1-1; D call uncertain. Trimming pared 0 bases from V and 1 base from J, leaving 6 bases between. Germline V gene lookup returns CDR1 SGHAT and CDR2 FQNNGV. This CDR3 comprises 14 residues. CDR3 bases: TGTGCCAGCAGCTTAGATTTCGGGAACACTGAAGCTTTCTTT. Translating gives CASSLDFGNTEAFF.

J is TRBJ2-5 and V is TRBV9; TRBD1 aligns across 11 bases. This CDR3 is 15 amino acids long. Germline V gives CDR1 SGDLS, CDR2 YYNGEE. With V trimmed by 4 bases and J by 2 bases, 4 bases remained unmatched. The CDR3 DNA sequence: TGTGCCAGCAGCCCTGGGGACAGGGGGCAAGAGACCCAGTACTTC. It specifies CASSPGDRGQETQYF.

The chain employs TRBV12-2 and TRBJ1-2. TRBV12-2 is shown as a pseudogene. This CDR3 contains 16 residues. This CDR3 is CASRLANPARVNGYTF. The CDR3 nucleotides are TGTGCAAGTCGCTTAGCTAACCCCGCGCGGGTGAATGGCTACACCTTC.

V gene TRBV7-9 combines with J gene TRBJ2-7; 12 positions agree with TRBD2. This CDR3 is 14 amino acids long. V shed 5 bases, J shed 4 bases, and the junction held 3 bases outside the gene matches. The germline gives CDR1 SEHNR, CDR2 FQNEAQ (reference sequence). The CDR3 spells CASSRTSGVYEQYF. The DNA for the CDR3 is TGTGCCAGCAGCCGGACTAGCGGGGTTTACGAGCAGTACTTC.

The gene calls are TRBV7-2 and TRBJ2-5, with 8 bases matching TRBD2. Trimming cost V 4 bases and J 3 bases; bases outside gene matches: 7. In germline, CDR1 is SGHTA, CDR2 FQGNSA. This CDR3 spans 15 amino acids. Here the CDR3 reads CASSSPTSAKETQYF. The CDR3 DNA sequence: TGTGCCAGCAGCTCACCGACTAGCGCCAAAGAGACCCAGTACTTC.

V usage is TRBV23-1 and J usage is TRBJ2-1; no definite D call. TRBV23-1 is sorted into the ORF group, with uncertain function. CDR3 length: 11 amino acids. V lost 8 bases and J 8 bases, leaving 10 bases between the germline ends. CDR3 loop: CASGVGDEQFF. DNA for the CDR3: TGCGCCAGCGGAGTTGGTGATGAGCAGTTCTTC.

This clone was recorded many times. V gene TRBV7-9 combines with J gene TRBJ2-7, with TRBD1 matching over 8 bases. Germline assignment: CDR1 SEHNR and CDR2 FQNEAQ (reference sequence). CDR3 length equals 14 residues. Trimming removed 4 bases from V and 1 base from J; junction bases left unmatched: 3. DNA for the CDR3: TGTGCCAGCAGCTGGACAGGGAAGTCCTACGAGCAGTACTTC. Its protein product is CASSWTGKSYEQYF.

The V call is TRBV6-5, the J call TRBJ2-3, with D possibly TRBD2 on 5 matching bases. V dropped 9 bases and J dropped 3 bases, with 16 bases sitting between them. Germline V gene sequence: CDR1 MNHEY, CDR2 SVGAGI. CDR3 length: 14 residues. CDR3 protein: CASQTPGLTDTQYF. The CDR3 DNA reads TGTGCCAGTCAAACCCCGGGGTTAACAGATACGCAGTATTTT.